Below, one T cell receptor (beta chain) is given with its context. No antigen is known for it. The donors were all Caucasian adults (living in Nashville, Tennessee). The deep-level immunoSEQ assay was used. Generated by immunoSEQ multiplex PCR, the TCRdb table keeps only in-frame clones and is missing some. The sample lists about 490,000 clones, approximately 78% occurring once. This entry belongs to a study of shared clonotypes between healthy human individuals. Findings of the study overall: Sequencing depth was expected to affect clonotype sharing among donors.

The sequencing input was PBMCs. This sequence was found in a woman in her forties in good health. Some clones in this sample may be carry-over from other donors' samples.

In nucleotides, the CDR3 is TGTGCCAGCAGTGAAAGCAGGTCCGGGCCCCAGTACTTC. It is translated as CASSESRSGPQYF. The chain carries TRBV6-1 and TRBJ2-5; D unclear. V lost 2 bases and J lost 9, with 13 bases in between. The CDR3 is 13 residues long. Germline V lookup: CDR1 MNHNS, CDR2 SASEGT.